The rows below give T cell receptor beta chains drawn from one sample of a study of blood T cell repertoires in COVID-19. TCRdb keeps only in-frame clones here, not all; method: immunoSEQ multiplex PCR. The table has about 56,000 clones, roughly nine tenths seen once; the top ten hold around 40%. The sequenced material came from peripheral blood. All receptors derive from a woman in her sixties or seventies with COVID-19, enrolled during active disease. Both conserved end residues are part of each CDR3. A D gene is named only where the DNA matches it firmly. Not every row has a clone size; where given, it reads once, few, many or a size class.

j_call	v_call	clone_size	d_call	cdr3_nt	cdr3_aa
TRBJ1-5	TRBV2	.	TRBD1	TGTGCCAGCAGGAGGGGGCTGAGCAATCAGCCCCAGCATTTT	CASRRGLSNQPQHF
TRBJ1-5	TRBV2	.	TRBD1	TGTGCCAGCAGTGAGGAGGACAGGTCATCCGGGCCCCAGCATTTT	CASSEEDRSSGPQHF
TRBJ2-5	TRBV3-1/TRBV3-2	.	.	TGTGCCAGCAGCCCAGGGGTAGGAGAGACCCAGTACTTC	CASSPGVGETQYF
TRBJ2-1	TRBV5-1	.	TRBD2	TGCGCCAGCAGCTTGGTCTTGCGGGGGAGCTCCTACAATGAGCAGTTCTTC	CASSLVLRGSSYNEQFF
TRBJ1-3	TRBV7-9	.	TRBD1	TGTGCCAGCAGCAGCAGGGGGAACTCTGGAAACACCATATATTTT	CASSSRGNSGNTIYF
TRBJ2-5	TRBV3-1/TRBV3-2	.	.	TGTGCCAGCAGCCGGGCACAAGAGACCCAGTACTTC	CASSRAQETQYF
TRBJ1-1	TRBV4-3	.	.	TGCGCCAGCAGCGGAAGGACAGTCATGAACACTGAAGCTTTCTTT	CASSGRTVMNTEAFF
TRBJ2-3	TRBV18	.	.	TGTGCCAGCTCACCCCCTGGGGACACGTCAGATACGCAGTATTTT	CASSPPGDTSDTQYF
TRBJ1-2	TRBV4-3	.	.	TGCGCCAGCAGCCAAGAATGGCAGAATGGCTACACCTTC	CASSQEWQNGYTF
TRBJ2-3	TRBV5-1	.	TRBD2	TGCGCCAGCAGCTTGGAGGCGGGGGGCCCAATGCAGTATTTT	CASSLEAGGPMQYF
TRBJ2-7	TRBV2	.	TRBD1	TGTGCCAGCAGTACACAGGGGTACGAGCAGTACTTC	CASSTQGYEQYF
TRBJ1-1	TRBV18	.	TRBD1	TGTGCCAGCTCACCATTTGAATTAACCGGGACAGGGAGCCGCACTGAAGCTTTCTTT	CASSPFELTGTGSRTEAFF
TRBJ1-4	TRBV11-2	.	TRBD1	TGTGCCAGCAGCCCCAGGGACAGACTGAGAGAAAAACTGTTTTTT	CASSPRDRLREKLFF
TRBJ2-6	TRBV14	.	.	TGTGCCAGCAGCCTGGCCACGGGGGCCAACGTCCTGACTTTC	CASSLATGANVLTF
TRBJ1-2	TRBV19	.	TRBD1	TGTGCCAGTCAAGGACAGGGCCCATCTCGAGGCTACACCTTC	CASQGQGPSRGYTF
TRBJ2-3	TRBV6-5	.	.	TGTGCCAGCAGCCACGAGAGGGCCGGGCCAGATACGCAGTATTTT	CASSHERAGPDTQYF
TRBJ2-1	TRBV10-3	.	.	TGTGCCATCAGGGACTACCCAAGCTCCTACAATGAGCAGTTCTTC	CAIRDYPSSYNEQFF
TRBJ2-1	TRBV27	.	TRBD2	TGTGCCAGCAGTTTAGACGGGACTAGCTGGAATGAGCAGTTCTTC	CASSLDGTSWNEQFF
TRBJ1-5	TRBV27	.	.	TGTGCCAGCAGTTCTCGGACAGAATTTCAGCCCCAGCATTTT	CASSSRTEFQPQHF
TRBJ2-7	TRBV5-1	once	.	TGCGCCAGCAGCGGGCAGGGGTTCTACGAGCAGTACTTC	CASSGQGFYEQYF
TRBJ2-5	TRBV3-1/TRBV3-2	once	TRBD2	TGTGCCAGCAGTCCACATTGGGGAGCGGGGGATTGGGAGACCCAGTACTTC	CASSPHWGAGDWETQYF
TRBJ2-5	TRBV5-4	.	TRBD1	TGTGCCAGCAGCTTGGTAGCAGGGGGCCATGAGACCCAGTACTTC	CASSLVAGGHETQYF
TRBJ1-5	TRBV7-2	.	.	TGTGCCAGCAGCTTAAGGGCTTGGAACGGGGATGCGCCCCAGCATTTT	CASSLRAWNGDAPQHF
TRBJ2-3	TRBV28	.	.	TGTGCCAGCAGTTTATTTAGGGCCCGTCCAGGGGTTAGGGACACAGATACGCAGTATTTT	CASSLFRARPGVRDTDTQYF
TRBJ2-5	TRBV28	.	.	TGTGCCAGCAGTCACGCGCCAAAACTAGGGTACCAAGAGACCCAGTACTTC	CASSHAPKLGYQETQYF
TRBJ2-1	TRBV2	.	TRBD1	TGTGCCAGCAGTACAGGGGGTGTCCACAATGAGCAGTTCTTC	CASSTGGVHNEQFF
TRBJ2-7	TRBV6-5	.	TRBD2	TGTGCCAGCAGTTACAGCGGGGATGGAATGTACGAGCAGTACTTC	CASSYSGDGMYEQYF
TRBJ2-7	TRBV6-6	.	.	TGTGCCAGCAGCCAGGATGGGGGCCCCCCGGCCTACGAGCAGTACTTC	CASSQDGGPPAYEQYF
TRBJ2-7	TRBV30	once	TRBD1	TGTGCCTGGAGTACAGGGGGCGAGCAGTACTTC	CAWSTGGEQYF
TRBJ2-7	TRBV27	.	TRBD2	TGTGCCAGCAGTCACTGGGGGAGGGCGAACGAGCAGTACTTC	CASSHWGRANEQYF
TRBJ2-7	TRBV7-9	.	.	TGTGCCAGCAGCTTAGTCGGTGGGCGGGCCCTCGAGCAGTACTTC	CASSLVGGRALEQYF
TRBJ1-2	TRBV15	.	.	TGTGCCACCACGGACAGCTACACTAACTATGGCTACACCTTC	CATTDSYTNYGYTF
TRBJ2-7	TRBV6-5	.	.	TGTGCCAGCAGAAGTAGCCAGGGTTCCTACGAGCAGTACTTC	CASRSSQGSYEQYF
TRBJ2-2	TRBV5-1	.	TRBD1	TGCGCCAGCAGCGTCACAGGGGACCGGGCCACCGGGGAGCTGTTTTTT	CASSVTGDRATGELFF
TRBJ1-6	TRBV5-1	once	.	TGCGCCAGCAGCTTGTTTCAGGGGAATTCACCCCTCCACTTT	CASSLFQGNSPLHF
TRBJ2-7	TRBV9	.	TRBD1	TGTGCCAGCAGCGTAGGGGACAGGGCTTACTACGAGCAGTACTTC	CASSVGDRAYYEQYF
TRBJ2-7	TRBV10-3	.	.	TGTGCCATCAGAAAAACAGATACCTACGAGCAGTACTTC	CAIRKTDTYEQYF
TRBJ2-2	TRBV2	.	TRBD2	TGTGCCAGCAGTGAATCCGGGAGGGCCGGCGGGGAGCTGTTTTTT	CASSESGRAGGELFF
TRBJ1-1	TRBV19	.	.	TGTGCCAGTAGTACGAGGACAGCCTTAACTGAAGCTTTCTTT	CASSTRTALTEAFF
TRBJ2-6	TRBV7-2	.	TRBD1	TGTGCCAGCAGCGGGGACAGAATCCCTGGGGCCAACGTCCTGACTTTC	CASSGDRIPGANVLTF
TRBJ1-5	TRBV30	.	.	TGTGCCTGGAGTGTACAGGTAGGCCAGCCCCAGCATTTT	CAWSVQVGQPQHF
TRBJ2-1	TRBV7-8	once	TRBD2	TGTGCCAGCAGCTTACGCGGGAGTCAGCTTGAGCAGTTCTTC	CASSLRGSQLEQFF
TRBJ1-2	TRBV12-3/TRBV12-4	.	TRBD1	TGTGCCATCGCGAGGGGGCGCGGCTATGGCTACACCTTC	CAIARGRGYGYTF
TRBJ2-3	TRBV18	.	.	TGTGCCAGCTCAGGGACTAGCACAGATACGCAGTATTTT	CASSGTSTDTQYF
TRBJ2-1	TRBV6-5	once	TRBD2	TGTGCCAGCAGTTCGACTAGCGGAGGGGGTCGAAATGAGCAGTTCTTC	CASSSTSGGGRNEQFF
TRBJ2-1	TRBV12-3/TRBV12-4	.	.	TGTGCCAGCAGCCAAGGCGGCGAGCAGTTCTTC	CASSQGGEQFF
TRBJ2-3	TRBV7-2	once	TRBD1	TGTGCCAGCAGCCTCGGACAGGGGTTGGACACAGATACGCAGTATTTT	CASSLGQGLDTDTQYF
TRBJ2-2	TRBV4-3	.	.	TGCGCCAGCAGCCAAGAATTTGGGCAGCTTAGGGAGCTGTTTTTT	CASSQEFGQLRELFF
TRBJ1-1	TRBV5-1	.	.	TGCGCCAGCAGCTTGGACAGGCCACCTGAAGCTTTCTTT	CASSLDRPPEAFF
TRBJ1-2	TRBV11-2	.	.	TGTGCCAGCAGCTCCAATAACTATGGCTACACCTTC	CASSSNNYGYTF
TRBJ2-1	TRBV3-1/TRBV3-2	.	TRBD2	TGTGCCAGCAGCCAACTGACTAGCGGAATCTACAATGAGCAGTTCTTC	CASSQLTSGIYNEQFF
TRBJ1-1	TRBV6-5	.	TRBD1	TGTGCCAGCAGTTATTTAGGACAGGTAAACACTGAAGCTTTCTTT	CASSYLGQVNTEAFF
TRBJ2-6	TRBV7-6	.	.	TGTGCCAGCAGCTTTGACAGAAGGGGGTCTGGGGCCAACGTCCTGACTTTC	CASSFDRRGSGANVLTF
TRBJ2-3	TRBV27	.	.	TGTGCCAGCAGTCGCCGCACCCTCACCCGGGGTAGCACAGATACGCAGTATTTT	CASSRRTLTRGSTDTQYF
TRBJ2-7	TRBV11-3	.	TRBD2	TGTGCCAGCAGCCCGGGACTAGCGGTCTACGAGCAGTACTTC	CASSPGLAVYEQYF
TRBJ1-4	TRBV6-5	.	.	TGTGCCAGCACAGGCAGGGTCCAGGAAAAACTGTTTTTT	CASTGRVQEKLFF
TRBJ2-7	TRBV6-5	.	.	TGTGCCAGCAGTTACTCCCCGAGACAGGGACTGGACGAGCAGTACTTC	CASSYSPRQGLDEQYF